The rows below give T cell receptor beta chains drawn from one sample of a study of shared clonotypes between healthy human individuals. Sequencing used immunoSEQ multiplex PCR; TCRdb keeps in-frame clones, though not all of them. The table shows about 500,000 clones, with 77% occurring only once. Sequences were obtained from PBMCs. These receptors were obtained from a middle-aged woman in good health. Some clones in this sample may be carry-over from other donors' samples. CDR3s leave out the opening cysteine and the closing phenylalanine or tryptophan. The order of the fields is V gene, CDR3 protein.

TRBV30 | AWSPIRGTAEAF
TRBV28 | ASSLSGYEQY
TRBV6-6 | AASGRGLEQY
TRBV5-1 | ASSMRQGVETQY
TRBV7-6 | ASSFRGGYEQF
TRBV19 | ASSGGLAGVPSTDTQY
TRBV30 | AWKFTLGSYEQY
TRBV2 | ASEWGETFEAF
TRBV15 | ATSGQRDSYEQY
TRBV6-9 | ASRGTVPGNTIY
TRBV30 | AWSVGLAEYNEQF
TRBV28 | ASRTLKREYGDEQF
TRBV6-5 | ASSRTGERADTQY
TRBV2 | ASSWDSSYEQY
TRBV30 | AWSTGVGGSF
TRBV29-1 | SVERQPLETQY